This T cell receptor (beta chain) derives from a study of blood T cell repertoires in COVID-19. In the study overall: Samples of COVID-19 (acute and convalescent) were obtained from the United States, Italy and Spain. PBMCs, B-cell-depleted T cells, or T cells were the source of the cDNA or gDNA that made up the material.

Seattle patients were enrolled while actively infected and followed longitudinally. Assay used: immunoSEQ multiplex PCR; TCRdb lists only in-frame clones, some missing. Of about 73,000 clones listed, roughly 80% are singletons. Sequencing input: peripheral blood. The sequence was obtained from a man aged 70-80 years with COVID-19, enrolled during active disease.

This CDR3 is CASSYRGRGAGYTF. CDR3 nucleotides: TGTGCCAGCAGTTACAGGGGGCGCGGGGCTGGCTACACCTTC. The chain links TRBV28 to TRBJ1-2, with TRBD1 matching 9 bases. The CDR3 runs 14 residues. The V gene's germline CDR1 is MDHEN and CDR2 SYDVKM. Trimming took 4 bases from V and 7 from J; bases not matched to a gene: 7.